The present T cell receptor beta chain was sequenced within a study of blood T cell repertoires in COVID-19. The overall study: From T cells, B-cell-depleted T cells, or PBMCs came the material, which was cDNA or gDNA.

The CDR3 extends over 14 amino acids. Deletions cut 2 bases from V and 4 bases from J, with 8 bases between. The germline V gene has CDR1 MNHNS and CDR2 SASEGT. In the authors' workflow: Estimation of nucleated cell counts relied on the amplification of reference gene primers. Clones were read by immunoSEQ multiplex PCR, and TCRdb kept only the in-frame ones, dropping some. V and J calls and clone size are those listed in that table; D and trimming were worked out from the DNA. The profile shows approximately 130,000 clones, roughly 85% of them singletons. The chain employs TRBV6-1 and TRBJ2-2, with D possibly TRBD1 on 6 matching bases. This TCR was sampled from a human donor in a cohort sampled during active COVID-19. Sequenced sample: peripheral blood. The CDR3 sequence: CASSEWTVTGELFF. The CDR3 DNA is TGTGCCAGCAGTGAATGGACAGTCACCGGGGAGCTGTTTTTT.